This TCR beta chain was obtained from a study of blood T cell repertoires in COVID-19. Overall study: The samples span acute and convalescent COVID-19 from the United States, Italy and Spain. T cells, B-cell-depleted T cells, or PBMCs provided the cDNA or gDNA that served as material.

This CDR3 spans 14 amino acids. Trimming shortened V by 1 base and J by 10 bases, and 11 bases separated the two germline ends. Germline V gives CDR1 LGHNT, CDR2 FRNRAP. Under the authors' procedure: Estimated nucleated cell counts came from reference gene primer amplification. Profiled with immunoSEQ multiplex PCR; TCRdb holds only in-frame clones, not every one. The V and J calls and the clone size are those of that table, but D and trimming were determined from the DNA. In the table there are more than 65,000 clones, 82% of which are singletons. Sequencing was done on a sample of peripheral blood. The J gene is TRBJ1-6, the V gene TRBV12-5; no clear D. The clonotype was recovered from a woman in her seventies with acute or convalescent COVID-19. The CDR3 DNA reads TGTGCTAGTGGTTTGGGGGGAAGAGGGTCACCCCTCCACTTT. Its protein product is CASGLGGRGSPLHF.